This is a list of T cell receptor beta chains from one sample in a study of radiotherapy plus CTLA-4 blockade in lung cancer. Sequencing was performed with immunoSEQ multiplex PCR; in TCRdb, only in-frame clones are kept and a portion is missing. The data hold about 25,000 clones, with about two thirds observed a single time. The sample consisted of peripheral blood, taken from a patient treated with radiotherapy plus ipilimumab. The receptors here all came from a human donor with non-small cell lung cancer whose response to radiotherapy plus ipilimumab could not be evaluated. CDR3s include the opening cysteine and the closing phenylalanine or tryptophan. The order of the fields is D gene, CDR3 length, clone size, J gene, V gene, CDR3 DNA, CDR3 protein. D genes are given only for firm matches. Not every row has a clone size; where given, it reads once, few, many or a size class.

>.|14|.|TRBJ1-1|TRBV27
TGTGCCACCTCACCGGGGGTGATGAACACTGAAGCTTTCTTT
CATSPGVMNTEAFF
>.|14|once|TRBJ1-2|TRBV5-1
TGCGCCAGCAGCTTAACAGGGCCAGAGGATGGCTACACCTTC
CASSLTGPEDGYTF
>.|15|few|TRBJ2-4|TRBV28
TGTGCCAGCAAGGAGACAGTGACAGCCAAAAACATTCAGTACTTC
CASKETVTAKNIQYF
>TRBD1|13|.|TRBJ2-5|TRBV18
TGTGCCAGCTCTCCGACAGGGCCAGAGACCCAGTACTTC
CASSPTGPETQYF
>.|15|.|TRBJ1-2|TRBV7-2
TGTGCCAGCAGCTCCGGGAAGACCAGAGACTATGGCTACACCTTC
CASSSGKTRDYGYTF
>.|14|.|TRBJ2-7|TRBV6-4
TGTGCCAGCAGTGACCGGGGAAGCTCCTACGAGCAGTACTTC
CASSDRGSSYEQYF
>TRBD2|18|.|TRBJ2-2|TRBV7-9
TGTGCCAGCAGCTACCGGACTAGCGGGAGCCGTAACACCGGGGAGCTGTTTTTT
CASSYRTSGSRNTGELFF
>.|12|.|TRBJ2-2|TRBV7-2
TGTGCCAGCAGCCCCCCGGTTAGTCCGCTGTTTTTT
CASSPPVSPLFF
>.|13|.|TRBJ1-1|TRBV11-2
TGTGCCAGCAGCGAATTTCAGGGCACTGAAGCTTTCTTT
CASSEFQGTEAFF
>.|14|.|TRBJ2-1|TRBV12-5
TGTGCTAGTGGTCAGGGACTCTCGAGGGCTGAGCAGTTCTTC
CASGQGLSRAEQFF
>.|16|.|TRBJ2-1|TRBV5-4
TGTGCCAGCAGCTCCACACTGGACTACTCCTACAATGAGCAGTTCTTC
CASSSTLDYSYNEQFF
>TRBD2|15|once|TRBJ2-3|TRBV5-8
TGTGCCAGCACCGGGACTAGCGTAATCACAGATACGCAGTATTTT
CASTGTSVITDTQYF
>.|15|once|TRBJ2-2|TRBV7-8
TGTGCCAGCAGCTTAATGTCCCAGGGCGCCGGGGAGCTGTTTTTT
CASSLMSQGAGELFF
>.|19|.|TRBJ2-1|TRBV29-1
TGCAGCGTTGAAGATCTAATCGAGGACCGGGACACTTGGTACAATGAGCAGTTCTTC
CSVEDLIEDRDTWYNEQFF
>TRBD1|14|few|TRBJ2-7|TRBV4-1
TGCGCCAGCAGCCAAATTACAGGGGGCGACGAGCAGTACTTC
CASSQITGGDEQYF
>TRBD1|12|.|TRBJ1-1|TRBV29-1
TGCAGCGTGAACAGGGGAGGAACTGAAGCTTTCTTT
CSVNRGGTEAFF